This T cell receptor (beta chain) emerged from a study of shared clonotypes between healthy human individuals. Study as a whole: Donors had three CD4 naive, three CD4 memory, two CD8 naive and one CD8 memory plate apiece.

This clone was detected once. Deep-level settings were used for running the assay. 150 to 250 ng DNA, tens of thousands of T cell genomes, went into each sorted-subset replicate PCR. Using immunoSEQ multiplex PCR, the repertoire was profiled, and TCRdb retains in-frame clones only, with some absent. The repertoire holds a few million clones, with 85% to 95% as singletons. The CDR3 length is 14 residues. Germline V CDR1 and CDR2: SGHNT, YYREEE (reference sequence). V was clipped by 0 bases and J by 7 bases; unmatched bases: 5. This chain uses TRBV5-4 with TRBJ1-2; 8 bases are a match to TRBD1. The source material was naive CD4+ T cells from PBMCs. Subset specified: CD45RA+ positively selected. The receptor's source is a man aged 18 to 30 in good health. Some clones in this sample may be carry-over from other donors' samples. CDR3 amino acids: CASSLETGAGGYTF. Here the CDR3 DNA reads TGTGCCAGCAGCTTGGAGACAGGGGCCGGTGGCTACACCTTC. The entire variable domain, with the rest obtained from reference TRBV5-4 and TRBJ1-2, is as follows: ETGVTQSPTHLIKTRGQQVTLRCSSQSGHNTVSWYQQALGQGPQFIFQYYREEENGRGNFPPRFSGLQFPNYSSELNVNALELDDSALYLCASSLETGAGGYTFGSGTRLTVV.